The 3 T cell receptor beta chains presented below share a single source sample, sequenced in a study of blood T cell repertoires in COVID-19. The data were produced by immunoSEQ multiplex PCR, yet TCRdb's version contains in-frame clones alone and is incomplete. The sample yields about 250,000 clones, approximately 90% seen once. What was sequenced was peripheral blood. The receptors come from a man between 18 and 29 years old with active or convalescent COVID-19.

The CDR3 loop is CASSDFFEKLFF. In DNA, the CDR3 is TGCGCCAGCAGCGACTTTTTTGAAAAACTGTTTTTT. The chain is built from TRBV10-1 and TRBJ1-4; D gene uncertain. Germline CDR1 reads WNHNN; CDR2 reads SYGVQD (reference sequence). This CDR3 contains 12 residues. The V end was cut by 6 bases, the J end by 7 bases, with 9 bases between.

V is TRBV29-1 and J is TRBJ2-7; 8 bases fit TRBD1. This CDR3 comprises 13 residues. Germline CDR1 and CDR2: SQVTM and ANQGSEA. CDR3 sequence reads: CSRQDRVRDEQYF. In DNA, the CDR3 is TGCAGTCGCCAGGACAGGGTTCGGGACGAGCAGTACTTC.

The V and J genes are TRBV30 and TRBJ1-1; a possible D gene is TRBD1 (6 bases). The length of the CDR3 is 14 residues. The V gene lost 2 bases and the J gene lost 4 bases, with 14 bases spanning the gap. Per germline, CDR1 GTSNPN and CDR2 SVGIG (reference sequence). Written as DNA, the CDR3 is TGTGCCTGGAGTCGTGGGGGCGCCGGCACTGAAGCTTTCTTT. The encoded protein is CAWSRGGAGTEAFF. Using reference TRBV30 and TRBJ1-1 for the parts outside the CDR3, the full variable domain is SQTIHQWPATLVQPVGSPLSLECTVEGTSNPNLYWYRQAAGRGLQLLFYSVGIGQISSEVPQNLSASRPQDRQFILSSKKLLLSDSGFYLCAWSRGGAGTEAFFGQGTRLTVV.